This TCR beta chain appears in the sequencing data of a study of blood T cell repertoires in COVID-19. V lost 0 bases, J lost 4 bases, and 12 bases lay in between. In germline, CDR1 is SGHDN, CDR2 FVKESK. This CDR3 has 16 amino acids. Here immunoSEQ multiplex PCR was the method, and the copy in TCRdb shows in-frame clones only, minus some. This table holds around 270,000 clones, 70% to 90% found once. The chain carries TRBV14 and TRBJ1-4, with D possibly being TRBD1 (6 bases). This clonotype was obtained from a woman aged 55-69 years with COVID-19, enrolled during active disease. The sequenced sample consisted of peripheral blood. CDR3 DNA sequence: TGTGCCAGCAGCCAAGATCTAGGCAGGGGTAATGAAAAACTGTTTTTT. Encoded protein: CASSQDLGRGNEKLFF.